This T cell receptor beta chain was sequenced for a study of blood T cell repertoires in COVID-19. The wider study: The study drew acute and convalescent COVID-19 samples from the United States, Italy and Spain. Sources were T cells, B-cell-depleted T cells, or PBMCs; the material itself was cDNA or gDNA.

Per the original methods: It was from reference gene primer amplification that nucleated cell counts were estimated. Data came from immunoSEQ multiplex PCR; TCRdb stores just in-frame clones and leaves some out. Clonal size and the V and J genes are those of that table, whereas D and trimming came from the DNA. The sample lists tens of thousands of clones, about four fifths occurring once. Germline V lookup: CDR1 LGHDT, CDR2 YNNKEL (reference sequence). The ends were cut back, 5 bases at V and 0 bases at J, with 7 bases in the middle. CDR3 length equals 14 residues. The sequence was collected from an elderly man with acute or convalescent COVID-19. The source material was peripheral blood. The V call is TRBV3-1 (or the pseudogene TRBV3-2), the J call TRBJ1-4, with D maybe TRBD1 (5 bases). CDR3 protein: CASSVTATNEKLFF. CDR3 sequence (DNA): TGTGCCAGCAGCGTGACAGCAACTAATGAAAAACTGTTTTTT.